A single sample is the source of the 23 T cell receptor beta chains below, sequenced in a study of Ad26.COV2.S vaccination and SARS-CoV-2 variants. Indicated treatment: some 19 received Ad26.COV2.S at low or high dose, single or two shots; 5 received placebo; per-sample allocation not given. At day 63 after the first vaccine or placebo injection, samples were drawn. Sequencing was performed with immunoSEQ multiplex PCR; in TCRdb, only in-frame clones are kept and a portion is missing. The sample has about 260,000 clones; roughly nine tenths are singletons. Sequencing used peripheral blood, obtained in a trial of Ad26.COV2.S vaccine versus placebo. The source of these receptors is a person between 18 and 60 years old who received the Ad26.COV2.S COVID-19 vaccine or a placebo.

On this clone itself: The same CDR3 can be traced to other DNA sequences in this sample. The genes are TRBV13 and TRBJ2-3; D is uncertain. V was shortened by 4 bases and J by 5 bases, with 4 bases between the two germline ends. This CDR3 has 11 residues. CDR1 is PRHDT, CDR2 FYEKMQ, per germline (reference sequence). CDR3 residues: CASSSGDTQYF. For the CDR3, the DNA is TGTGCCAGCAGCTCCGGAGATACGCAGTATTTT.

This chain uses TRBV3-1 (or the pseudogene TRBV3-2) with TRBJ1-1; no clear D gene. Germline V gene data show CDR1 as LGHDT and CDR2 as YNNKEL (reference sequence). The ends were cut back, 0 bases at V and 7 bases at J, with 18 bases in the middle. This CDR3 comprises 16 residues. CDR3 nucleotide sequence: TGTGCCAGCAGCCAAGATACCCAGGACGTAAAAGTTGAAGCTTTCTTT. Translating it yields CASSQDTQDVKVEAFF.

The genes are TRBV11-2 and TRBJ2-7; unclear D gene. Germline-derived CDR1 and CDR2 are SGHAT and FQNNGV. Trimming stripped 1 base from V and 3 bases from J, with 13 bases between. The CDR3 is 15 amino acids. CDR3 sequence (DNA): TGTGCCAGCAGCTTAGCTGGTAGCCGAAACTACGAGCAGTACTTC. It translates to CASSLAGSRNYEQYF.

V and J are TRBV2 and TRBJ2-1, with D perhaps matching TRBD1 (5 bases). CDR3 size: 13 residues. In germline, CDR1 is SNHLY, CDR2 FYNNEI. The ends were cut back, 6 bases at V and 1 base at J, with 7 bases in the middle. The CDR3 protein is CASRKGSYNEQFF. In DNA form, the CDR3 reads TGTGCCAGCAGGAAGGGGTCCTACAATGAGCAGTTCTTC.

This clone was observed once. The J gene is TRBJ1-1, the V gene TRBV3-1 (or the pseudogene TRBV3-2); D is perhaps TRBD1 (6 bases). The CDR3 consists of 14 residues. Germline CDR1 and CDR2: LGHDT and YNNKEL (reference sequence). V was clipped by 4 bases and J by 0 bases, with 9 bases between them. CDR3 bases: TGTGCCAGCAGCCGAGGGACATTGAACACTGAAGCTTTCTTT. Translation gives CASSRGTLNTEAFF.

The CDR3 DNA sequence: TGTGCCAGCAGTGAATGGGGAGGGTGGAGCACAGATACGCAGTATTTT. It specifies CASSEWGGWSTDTQYF. The chain links TRBV25-1 to TRBJ2-3; TRBD2 matches 7 bases. Germline trimming cut 1 base from V and 0 bases from J; bases unmatched to any gene: 4. The CDR3 length is 16 residues. From germline, CDR1 is MGHDK and CDR2 SYGVNS.

A word on this clone: At one boundary the junction diverges from the germline segment, which might be a read error. The chain is built from TRBV19 and TRBJ2-5; D remains ambiguous. The CDR3 extends over 16 amino acids. Germline V CDR1 and CDR2: LNHDA, SQIVND (reference sequence). CDR3 in DNA: TGTGCCAGTAGTATGAAACTGCTAAAACCCCAAGAAACCCAGTACTTC. Translated, it gives CASSMKLLKPQETQYF. Combining the CDR3 with reference TRBV19 and TRBJ2-5 gives the whole variable domain DGGITQSPKYLFRKEGQNVTLSCEQNLNHDAMYWYRQDPGQGLRLIYYSQIVNDFQKGDIAEGYSVSREKKESFPLTVTSAQKNPTAFYLCASSMKLLKPQETQYFGPGTRLLVL.

This chain joins TRBV7-8 and TRBJ2-1; 9 nucleotides align to TRBD2. Per the germline V gene, CDR1 is SGHVS and CDR2 is FQNEAQ. V lost 4 bases, J lost 7 bases, and 8 bases stayed unmatched. This CDR3 has 15 amino acids. The CDR3 DNA is TGTGCCAGCAGCTCCTTAGCGGGAGTAAGGAATGAGCAGTTCTTC. Protein sequence: CASSSLAGVRNEQFF.

This clone was seen a few times. The chain carries TRBV4-1 and TRBJ1-2; D is undetermined. Germline-derived CDR1 and CDR2 are MGHRA and YSYEKL. V shed 4 bases and J shed 0 bases, with 9 bases lying between them. CDR3 length: 14 residues. The CDR3: CASSRQDTNYGYTF. In nucleotides, the CDR3 is TGCGCCAGCAGCCGTCAGGATACTAACTATGGCTACACCTTC.

The rearrangement joins TRBV3-1 (or the pseudogene TRBV3-2) to TRBJ2-3, with 15 bases identical to TRBD2. V was pared by 3 bases and J by 4 bases, with 5 bases of the junction left unmatched. This CDR3 spans 17 amino acids. Germline V lookup: CDR1 LGHDT, CDR2 YNNKEL (reference sequence). This CDR3 is CASSHRTSGGAADTQYF. In nucleotides, the CDR3 is TGTGCCAGCAGCCACAGGACTAGCGGGGGGGCGGCAGATACGCAGTATTTT.

The chain combines TRBV4-3 with TRBJ2-1; D perhaps matches TRBD1 (6 bases). The CDR3 runs 13 residues. The germline CDR1 and CDR2 sequences are LGHNA and YSLEER. V was trimmed by 2 bases and J by 6 bases, leaving 8 bases between them. DNA of the CDR3: TGCGCCAGCAGCCAACGACAGGCCAATGAGCAGTTCTTC. Translation: CASSQRQANEQFF.

The chain joins TRBV27 to TRBJ1-1; no reliable D call. V was pared by 7 bases and J by 1 base, with 7 bases between. Per the germline V gene, CDR1 is MNHEY and CDR2 is SMNVEV (reference sequence). This CDR3 is 12 amino acids long. CDR3 protein: CASKRTNTEAFF. CDR3 bases: TGTGCCAGCAAAAGGACGAACACTGAAGCTTTCTTT.

The V call is TRBV7-9, the J call TRBJ1-4; D possibly corresponds to TRBD1 (5 bases). From germline, CDR1 is SEHNR and CDR2 FQNEAQ (reference sequence). This CDR3 comprises 18 residues. Trimming took 3 bases from V and 2 from J, leaving 19 bases between them. CDR3 residues: CASSFSGTTLGTNEKLFF. In nucleotides, the CDR3 is TGTGCCAGCAGCTTTTCAGGGACCACCCTCGGGACTAATGAAAAACTGTTTTTT. Complete variable domain (other parts from reference TRBV7-9 and TRBJ1-4): DTGVSQNPRHKITKRGQNVTFRCDPISEHNRLYWYRQTLGQGPEFLTYFQNEAQLEKSRLLSDRFSAERPKGSFSTLEIQRTEQGDSAMYLCASSFSGTTLGTNEKLFFGSGTQLSVL.

This chain joins TRBV4-3 and TRBJ1-4; D is uncertain. V lost 2 bases and J lost 10, with 11 bases in between. The CDR3 sequence is 13 residues long. Germline CDR1 is LGHNA and CDR2 is YSLEER. The CDR3 DNA sequence: TGCGCCAGCAGCCAAAGGTTCGAGGGAAAACTGTTTTTT. Its translation is CASSQRFEGKLFF.

Here the CDR3 DNA reads TGTGCCAGCAGCCAAGTGGGACTAGCTCGAGCCGGGGAGCTGTTTTTT. The encoded protein is CASSQVGLARAGELFF. The V call is TRBV7-2, the J call TRBJ2-2, with 9 bases lining up with TRBD2. V was clipped by 5 bases and J by 6 bases; unmatched bases: 10. This CDR3 is built from 16 residues. Germline CDR1 is SGHTA and CDR2 is FQGNSA.

This sequence joins TRBV7-2 and TRBJ2-3; D uncertain. The CDR3 is 14 residues long. Trimming shortened V by 0 bases and J by 1 base, and 5 bases separated the two germline ends. Germline V gives CDR1 SGHTA, CDR2 FQGNSA. CDR3 in amino acids: CASSLASGTDTQYF. The CDR3 DNA is TGTGCCAGCAGCTTAGCGAGCGGCACAGATACGCAGTATTTT.

This clone was seen a single time. V and J are TRBV5-3 and TRBJ2-7, with TRBD1 matching 9 bases. TRBV5-3 counts as an open reading frame of uncertain function. CDR3 length: 14 amino acids. The chain's CDR3 is CPRSRRQGAYEQYV. As DNA, the CDR3 is TGTCCCAGAAGCAGACGACAGGGGGCCTACGAGCAGTACGTC.

The J gene is TRBJ1-4, the V gene TRBV9; D might be TRBD1 (5 bases). Per germline, CDR1 SGDLS and CDR2 YYNGEE. Trimming took off 4 bases at V and 1 base at J, with 11 bases between the two ends. The CDR3 has 15 amino acids. CDR3 amino acids: CASSMGTLTNEKLFF. In DNA form, the CDR3 reads TGTGCCAGCAGCATGGGGACGTTAACTAATGAAAAACTGTTTTTT. Together with reference TRBV9 and TRBJ1-4, the CDR3 gives the full variable domain: DSGVTQTPKHLITATGQRVTLRCSPRSGDLSVYWYQQSLDQGLQFLIQYYNGEERAKGNILERFSAQQFPDLHSELNLSSLELGDSALYFCASSMGTLTNEKLFFGSGTQLSVL.

CDR3 amino acids: CAIRAETQYF. In DNA, the CDR3 is TGTGCCATCAGGGCGGAGACCCAGTACTTC. The chain combines TRBV10-3 with TRBJ2-5; no clear D gene. V dropped 6 bases and J dropped 5 bases, with 4 bases sitting between them. Germline assignment: CDR1 ENHRY and CDR2 SYGVKD. The CDR3 runs 10 residues.

This chain uses TRBV6-5 with TRBJ1-1, with D unresolved. Trimming shortened V by 0 bases and J by 1 base, and 12 bases separated the two germline ends. The CDR3 sequence is 16 residues long. In germline, CDR1 is MNHEY, CDR2 SVGAGI. The CDR3 spells CASSYSSRHQNTEAFF. CDR3 DNA: TGTGCCAGCAGTTACTCGAGTCGTCACCAGAACACTGAAGCTTTCTTT.

This rearrangement joins TRBV3-1 (or the pseudogene TRBV3-2) to TRBJ2-7; TRBD2 matches 16 bases. CDR3 length: 19 amino acids. The V and J ends lost 1 base and 3 bases, in that order; junction bases with no gene match: 9. Germline assignment: CDR1 LGHDT and CDR2 YNNKEL (reference sequence). CDR3 coding DNA: TGTGCCAGCAGCCAAGTCTTCCCGGGACTAGCGGGAGGGGACTACGAGCAGTACGTC. Its protein is CASSQVFPGLAGGDYEQYV.

J is TRBJ2-7 and V is TRBV21-1. TRBV21-1 is a listed pseudogene. This CDR3 comprises 15 residues. The chain's CDR3 is CASSKDSPGAYEQYV. As DNA, the CDR3 is TGTGCCAGCAGCAAAGATAGTCCGGGCGCCTACGAGCAGTACGTC.

The chain links TRBV5-1 to TRBJ2-3; 14 bases align to TRBD2. CDR1 and CDR2 from the germline V gene are SGHRS and YFSETQ. Germline trimming cut 4 bases from V and 2 bases from J; bases unmatched to any gene: 3. This CDR3 contains 16 residues. The CDR3 protein is CASSRTSGGSTDTQYF. CDR3 coding DNA: TGCGCCAGCAGCAGGACTAGCGGGGGGTCCACAGATACGCAGTATTTT.